These 16 T cell receptor beta chains were all obtained from the same sample, sequenced in a study of blood T cell repertoires in COVID-19. Clones were sequenced by immunoSEQ multiplex PCR, and TCRdb holds only the in-frame ones, with some missing. The sample gives about 140,000 clones, roughly 84% of which show up once; less than 9% is in the top ten. Sequencing was done on a sample of peripheral blood. All receptors derive from a man aged 30 to 39 with COVID-19, enrolled during active disease.

DNA of the CDR3: TGTGCCAGCAGTTCCGCGGGACAGTCCCAAGAGACCCAGTACTTC. It translates to CASSSAGQSQETQYF. The chain uses TRBV28 and TRBJ2-5; a weak D match, TRBD1 (7 bases). CDR3 size: 15 residues. Germline V gene lookup returns CDR1 MDHEN and CDR2 SYDVKM. The V gene lost 4 bases and the J gene lost 1 base, with 13 bases spanning the gap. Looking up the rest from reference TRBV28 and TRBJ2-5 gives the full variable domain: DVKVTQSSRYLVKRTGEKVFLECVQDMDHENMFWYRQDPGLGLRLIYFSYDVKMKEKGDIPEGYSVSREKKERFSLILESASTNQTSMYLCASSSAGQSQETQYFGPGTRLLVL.

V is TRBV30 and J is TRBJ1-1; D gene uncertain. Germline V gene lookup returns CDR1 GTSNPN and CDR2 SVGIG (reference sequence). The CDR3 spans 11 residues. V was shortened by 4 bases and J by 5 bases, with 8 bases between the two germline ends. The CDR3 here is CAWNKRTEAFF. CDR3 DNA sequence: TGTGCCTGGAACAAGAGGACTGAAGCTTTCTTT.

The V and J genes are TRBV4-2 and TRBJ2-1, with TRBD2 matching 13 bases. The CDR3 is 14 amino acids. The V gene's germline CDR1 is LGHNA and CDR2 YNFKEQ. Trimming at V came to 4 bases and at J to 7 bases, leaving 1 base not matched to a gene. CDR3 DNA: TGTGCCAGCAGCCCGGGACTAGCGGGAAATGAGCAGTTCTTC. It is translated as CASSPGLAGNEQFF.

The chain uses TRBV10-3 and TRBJ1-1, with D tentatively TRBD1 (6 bases). This CDR3 is 15 amino acids long. Trimming took off 6 bases at V and 0 bases at J, with 14 bases between the two ends. The germline CDR1 and CDR2 sequences are ENHRY and SYGVKD. The CDR3 DNA reads as TGTGCCATCAGCGGCCGGGACACTATGAACACTGAAGCTTTCTTT. It translates to CAISGRDTMNTEAFF.

The chain combines TRBV11-2 with TRBJ2-1; D perhaps matches TRBD1 (6 bases). Germline V gene data show CDR1 as SGHAT and CDR2 as FQNNGV. The V and J ends lost 5 bases and 10 bases respectively, with 9 bases between them. CDR3 length equals 11 residues. CDR3 DNA: TGTGCCAGCAGCATAACAGGGGAGCAGTTCTTC. Its translation is CASSITGEQFF. Full variable domain (missing parts from reference TRBV11-2 and TRBJ2-1): EAGVAQSPRYKIIEKRQSVAFWCNPISGHATLYWYQQILGQGPKLLIQFQNNGVVDDSQLPKDRFSAERLKGVDSTLKIQPAKLEDSAVYLCASSITGEQFFGPGTRLTVL.

The chain couples TRBV29-1 to TRBJ1-1; 7 nucleotides align to TRBD1. V lost 6 bases to trimming and J lost 4 bases; unmatched junction nucleotides: 8. Germline V lookup: CDR1 SQVTM, CDR2 ANQGSEA. The CDR3 spans 13 residues. CDR3 protein: CSVTGEVSTEAFF. The CDR3 DNA sequence: TGCAGCGTAACAGGGGAAGTAAGCACTGAAGCTTTCTTT. The whole variable domain, remainder taken from reference TRBV29-1 and TRBJ1-1, is SAVISQKPSRDICQRGTSLTIQCQVDSQVTMMFWYRQQPGQSLTLIATANQGSEATYESGFVIDKFPISRPNLTFSTLTVSNMSPEDSSIYLCSVTGEVSTEAFFGQGTRLTVV.

A few counts support this clone. V and J are TRBV4-2 and TRBJ2-1; possible D gene TRBD2, 5 bases. This CDR3 region has 16 residues. With 0 bases removed from V and 8 bases from J, the gap between germline ends came to 17 bases. Germline V gene sequence: CDR1 LGHNA, CDR2 YNFKEQ. CDR3 sequence reads: CASSQDLGLRGDEQFF. CDR3 coding DNA: TGTGCCAGCAGCCAAGATCTCGGACTTCGGGGTGATGAGCAGTTCTTC.

This clone was seen more than once but under ten times. The chain combines TRBV5-5 with TRBJ1-5, with TRBD1 matching 7 bases. There are 14 residues in the CDR3. V trimming: 1 base; J trimming: 4 bases; junction bases outside the gene matches: 2. Germline lookup yields CDR1 SGHKS and CDR2 YYEKEE (reference sequence). CDR3 DNA: TGTGCCAGCAGCTTGACAGGGGCAAATCAGCCCCAGCATTTT. This gives the protein CASSLTGANQPQHF.

This clone was detected ten times or more. The V call is TRBV4-1, the J call TRBJ2-1; 10 bases agree with TRBD2. The V gene end was trimmed by 0 bases and the J gene end by 9 bases; junction bases not matched to a gene: 11. This CDR3 region has 17 residues. Germline V CDR1 and CDR2: MGHRA, YSYEKL. CDR3: CASSQEVPSGRGGEQFF. The CDR3 DNA follows: TGCGCCAGCAGCCAAGAAGTGCCTAGCGGGAGAGGTGGTGAGCAGTTCTTC.

The genes are TRBV5-6 and TRBJ2-2, with D perhaps matching TRBD1 (5 bases). V lost 4 bases and J lost 1, with 11 bases in between. The CDR3 spans 15 residues. Per the germline V gene, CDR1 is SGHDT and CDR2 is YYEEEE. Written as DNA, the CDR3 is TGTGCCAGCAGCCCCACAGGTTTGAACACCGGGGAGCTGTTTTTT. Amino acid sequence: CASSPTGLNTGELFF.

The chain combines TRBV24-1 with TRBJ2-1, with 8 bases fitting TRBD2. The germline V gene encodes CDR1 KGHDR and CDR2 SFDVKD. The CDR3 has 15 amino acids. V gave up 4 bases and J gave up 7 bases; unmatched junction bases: 8. This chain's CDR3 is CATSDIAGRSNEQFF. Written as DNA, the CDR3 is TGTGCCACCAGTGACATAGCGGGGAGGTCGAATGAGCAGTTCTTC.

V usage is TRBV19 and J usage is TRBJ1-1, with TRBD1 matching over 7 bases. V was pared by 5 bases and J by 4 bases, with 4 bases of the junction left unmatched. The germline V gene has CDR1 LNHDA and CDR2 SQIVND (reference sequence). The CDR3 runs 13 residues. Here the CDR3 reads CASSSQGVTEAFF. The CDR3 DNA reads as TGTGCCAGTAGTTCCCAGGGGGTCACTGAAGCTTTCTTT.

The rearrangement uses TRBV7-8 and TRBJ2-1; tentatively, D is TRBD2 (5 bases). The germline gives CDR1 SGHVS, CDR2 FQNEAQ. This CDR3 is 20 amino acids long. Trimming left V 6 bases short and J 0 bases short, with 27 bases between. CDR3: CASSSIRPLGRRSSYNEQFF. The CDR3 DNA is TGTGCCAGCAGTAGCATTCGACCATTGGGGAGACGGAGCTCCTACAATGAGCAGTTCTTC.

The chain uses TRBV27 and TRBJ2-3; 11 bases are shared with TRBD2. The junction had 8 bases not matched to a gene; V was cut back by 5 bases and J by 4 bases. Looked up from germline, CDR1 is MNHEY and CDR2 is SMNVEV (reference sequence). This CDR3 region has 16 residues. CDR3 in amino acids: CASSPLTSGMPDTQYF. CDR3 in DNA: TGTGCCAGCAGTCCTCTGACTAGCGGGATGCCAGATACGCAGTATTTT.

Details on this clone: A much larger clone is a single base away; this may be a read error. The same CDR3 is also encoded by other DNA sequences in this sample. V is TRBV24-1 and J is TRBJ1-5, with D unclear. CDR3 length equals 12 residues. Germline V gene data show CDR1 as KGHDR and CDR2 as SFDVKD. V lost 2 bases and J lost 4, with 2 bases in between. CDR3 DNA sequence: TGTGCCACCAGTGATTCAAATCAGCCCCAGCATTTT. This sequence encodes CATSDSNQPQHF.

This sequence joins TRBV10-3 and TRBJ2-1; 8 nucleotides agree with TRBD2. CDR3 length: 16 amino acids. V gave up 0 bases and J gave up 6 bases; unmatched junction bases: 7. Germline V gene lookup returns CDR1 ENHRY and CDR2 SYGVKD. CDR3 sequence (DNA): TGTGCCATCAGTGAGTCGGTAGCGGGAATCTTCAATGAGCAGTTCTTC. This translates into CAISESVAGIFNEQFF.